The TCR beta chain under discussion was sequenced for a study of blood T cells in healthy people across ages. Unmatched junction bases numbered 10, after V lost 5 bases and J lost 7 bases. In germline, CDR1 is SQVTM, CDR2 ANQGSEA. The CDR3 is 13 amino acids. About this clonotype: Its cognate antigen is unknown.

The study, taken as a whole, reports: Naive T cell percentage by flow cytometry tracked strongly with beta diversity. Donor CMV status was unknown, possibly confounding expanded clonotype changes.

Combining a sample-barcoded 5' primer with a J-beta primer mix, a second PCR ran for roughly 6 to 12 cycles. MiXCR, applied by TCRdb to the 5' RACE reads, yields one record per CDR3 protein. The sample gives approximately 760,000 distinct CDR3 sequences, around 25% of which show up once; 9.4% is in the top ten. These data were also filed under a second study, of T cells of mothers and their children. That report notes: A few healthy Caucasian mothers and their six children donated. About 3 million TCR beta reads per child versus over 9 million per mother.

Sequencing was carried out using blood. The chain has TRBV29-1 and TRBJ1-2; 7 bases agree with TRBD1. The TCR was taken from a boy younger than 18 in good health. In DNA, the CDR3 is TGCAGCGTTTCCGGACAGGAAAAATTTGGCTACACCTTC. Amino acid sequence: CSVSGQEKFGYTF.